This section outlines one T cell receptor (beta chain) sequence together with its context. Survey-level TCR beta sequencing used the immunoSEQ assay. The assay was immunoSEQ multiplex PCR, and TCRdb's table has in-frame clones only and misses some. The sample includes around 49,000 clones, approximately 93% of them seen just once. Sequencing was carried out using PBMCs. This clonotype originated in a man aged 40-49 years with rheumatoid arthritis.

The CDR3 loop reads CASSSWGAGTDTQYF. CDR3 nucleotides: TGTGCCAGCAGCTCTTGGGGGGCCGGCACAGATACGCAGTATTTT. The chain couples TRBV5-4 to TRBJ2-3; D may be TRBD1 or TRBD2 (6 bases each). This CDR3 region has 15 residues. Germline lookup yields CDR1 SGHNT and CDR2 YYREEE (reference sequence). V was cut by 3 bases and J by 1 base, with 12 bases left in between.